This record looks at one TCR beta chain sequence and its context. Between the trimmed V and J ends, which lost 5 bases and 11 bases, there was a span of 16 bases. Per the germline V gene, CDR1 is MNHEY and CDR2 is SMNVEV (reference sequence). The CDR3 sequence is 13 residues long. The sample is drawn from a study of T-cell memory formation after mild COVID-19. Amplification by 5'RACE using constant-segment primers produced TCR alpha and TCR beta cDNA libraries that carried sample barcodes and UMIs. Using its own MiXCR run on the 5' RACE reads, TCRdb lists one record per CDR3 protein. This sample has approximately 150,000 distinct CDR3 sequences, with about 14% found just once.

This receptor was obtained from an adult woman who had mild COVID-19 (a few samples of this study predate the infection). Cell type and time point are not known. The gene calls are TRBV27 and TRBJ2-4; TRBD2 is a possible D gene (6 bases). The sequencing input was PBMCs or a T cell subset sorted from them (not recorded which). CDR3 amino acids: CASSAGPGAFQYF. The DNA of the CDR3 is TGTGCCAGCAGTGCCGGACCGGGAGCCTTTCAGTACTTC.